This T cell receptor beta chain was sequenced in a study of blood T cell repertoires in COVID-19. The CDR3 spans 16 residues. Germline V gives CDR1 MNHEY, CDR2 SMNVEV (reference sequence). The ends lost 2 bases at V and 8 bases at J; junction bases unmatched: 11. This table comes from immunoSEQ multiplex PCR, and its TCRdb copy is limited to in-frame clones, with some not included. Altogether 110,000 to 150,000 clones are present, 65% to 90% being singletons, with the ten largest covering around 2.9%. The specimen sequenced was peripheral blood. The sequence was obtained from a man aged 50 to 59 with acute or convalescent COVID-19. The chain joins TRBV27 to TRBJ1-4, with 7 bases matching TRBD1. CDR3 in DNA: TGTGCCAGCAGTTTACTAACCGGGACAGTGGTAGAAAAACTGTTTTTT. It yields the protein CASSLLTGTVVEKLFF. Complete variable domain (other parts from reference TRBV27 and TRBJ1-4): EAQVTQNPRYLITVTGKKLTVTCSQNMNHEYMSWYRQDPGLGLRQIYYSMNVEVTDKGDVPEGYKVSRKEKRNFPLILESPSPNQTSLYFCASSLLTGTVVEKLFFGSGTQLSVL.